This T cell receptor (beta chain) came from a study of blood T cell repertoires in COVID-19. The CDR3 runs to 13 residues. V lost 5 bases and J lost 6, with 13 bases in between. Germline-derived CDR1 and CDR2 are PRHDT and FYEKMQ (reference sequence). This clone was picked up a small number of times. Clones were read by immunoSEQ multiplex PCR, and TCRdb kept only the in-frame ones, dropping some. The sample yields about 49,000 clones, around 68% seen once. The chain recombines TRBV13 with TRBJ1-2; D call uncertain. The source material was peripheral blood. The clonotype was recovered from a woman between 65 and 79 years old with acute or convalescent COVID-19. In nucleotides, the CDR3 is TGTGCCAGCAGCGCTCAAAGGAGACATGGCTACACCTTC. Translating it yields CASSAQRRHGYTF.